These 16 T cell receptor beta chains came from one sample sequenced in a study of control samples from healthy donors and cancer patients. Sequencing used immunoSEQ multiplex PCR; TCRdb keeps in-frame clones, though not all of them. The profile covers about 130,000 clones, with just under 95% appearing a single time and 5.5% taken by the ten largest. The sample consisted of blood. The receptors derive from a man aged 18-30 years in good health.

V gene TRBV5-1 combines with J gene TRBJ1-1; the D is unclear. Per the germline V gene, CDR1 is SGHRS and CDR2 is YFSETQ. The CDR3 sequence is 16 residues long. V was shortened by 5 bases and J by 1 base, with 18 bases between the two germline ends. The CDR3 reads CASRLSPAETNTEAFF. CDR3 sequence (DNA): TGCGCCAGCAGACTTAGCCCGGCAGAGACGAACACTGAAGCTTTCTTT.

With regard to this clone: The junction and the germline gene differ at one end; a read error may be behind it. V gene TRBV5-6 combines with J gene TRBJ1-1; no firm D call. The CDR3 totals 11 residues. Germline V lookup: CDR1 SGHDT, CDR2 YYEEEE. The CDR3: CASSLGLDLLF. The CDR3 nucleotides read TGTGCCAGCAGCTTGGGACTCGATCTACTCTTT. The full variable domain, completed using reference TRBV5-6 and TRBJ1-1, is DAGVTQSPTHLIKTRGQQVTLRCSPKSGHDTVSWYQQALGQGPQFIFQYYEEEERQRGNFPDRFSGHQFPNYSSELNVNALLLGDSALYLCASSLGLDLLFGQGTRLTVV.

The chain employs TRBV18 and TRBJ1-6; D is possibly TRBD1 (5 bases). The germline V gene encodes CDR1 KGHSH and CDR2 LQKENI. The CDR3 length is 15 residues. Trimming removed 1 base from V and 11 bases from J, with 15 bases in between. The CDR3 DNA sequence: TGTGCCAGCTCACCACAGGGACCGTCACAGACACCCCTCCACTTT. Translated: CASSPQGPSQTPLHF. The whole variable domain, filled in from reference TRBV18 and TRBJ1-6, reads NAGVMQNPRHLVRRRGQEARLRCSPMKGHSHVYWYRQLPEEGLKFMVYLQKENIIDESGMPKERFSAEFPKEGPSILRIQQVVRGDSAAYFCASSPQGPSQTPLHFGNGTRLTVT.

This clone appeared a few times. The chain joins TRBV4-1 to TRBJ1-1, with 9 positions matching TRBD1. This CDR3 has 15 residues. The ends lost 3 bases at V and 5 bases at J; junction bases unmatched: 7. CDR1 MGHRA and CDR2 YSYEKL come from the germline V gene. This chain's CDR3 is CASSQAHRGRTEAFF. As DNA, the CDR3 is TGCGCCAGCAGCCAGGCCCACAGGGGGCGAACTGAAGCTTTCTTT.

The chain is built from TRBV7-9 and TRBJ2-1; D perhaps matches TRBD1 (6 bases). The V and J ends lost 5 bases and 0 bases respectively, with 14 bases between them. The CDR3 has 16 residues. Germline values: CDR1 SEHNR, CDR2 FQNEAQ (reference sequence). Written as DNA, the CDR3 is TGTGCCAGCAGCCCAACGACAGGTAGCTCCTACAATGAGCAGTTCTTC. Translation gives CASSPTTGSSYNEQFF.

The chain recombines TRBV5-5 with TRBJ2-7, with D maybe TRBD2 (6 bases). Trimming took 0 bases from V and 5 from J, leaving 15 bases between them. Germline V gene sequence: CDR1 SGHKS, CDR2 YYEKEE (reference sequence). The CDR3 extends over 15 amino acids. CDR3 region: CASSLAPTGVHEQYF. DNA for the CDR3: TGTGCCAGCAGCTTGGCCCCGACGGGGGTGCACGAGCAGTACTTC.

V usage is TRBV5-6 and J usage is TRBJ1-1; 7 nucleotides agree with TRBD1. The CDR3 covers 15 residues. Trimming at V came to 6 bases and at J to 3 bases, leaving 11 bases not matched to a gene. Germline CDR1 is SGHDT and CDR2 is YYEEEE. The CDR3 sequence: CASTGTEQTYTEAFF. The DNA for the CDR3 is TGTGCCAGCACCGGGACAGAGCAAACATACACTGAAGCTTTCTTT.

The J gene is TRBJ2-3, the V gene TRBV3-1 (or the pseudogene TRBV3-2); D unclear. The CDR3 runs to 12 residues. Germline V CDR1 and CDR2: LGHDT, YNNKEL (reference sequence). V was clipped by 4 bases and J by 8 bases, with 10 bases between them. Here the CDR3 DNA reads TGTGCCAGCAGCCTTTCGAAGGGTACGCAGTATTTT. It specifies CASSLSKGTQYF.

The gene calls are TRBV11-2 and TRBJ2-1; 8 positions agree with TRBD2. This CDR3 is 15 amino acids long. V lost 5 bases, J lost 2 bases, and 5 bases stayed unmatched. Germline loops: CDR1 SGHAT, CDR2 FQNNGV. The CDR3 nucleotides read TGTGCCAGCAGCAAAAGCGGGGGCCCCTACAATGAGCAGTTCTTC. Residues: CASSKSGGPYNEQFF.

The chain has TRBV19 and TRBJ1-2; 11 nucleotides line up with TRBD1. The ends lost 4 bases at V and 4 bases at J; junction bases unmatched: 2. Germline CDR1 is LNHDA and CDR2 is SQIVND (reference sequence). The CDR3 has 14 amino acids. The CDR3 coding sequence is TGTGCCAGTAGTAGGACAGGGGGCGGCTATGGCTACACCTTC. This codes for CASSRTGGGYGYTF.

V gene TRBV4-2 combines with J gene TRBJ2-2; 8 bases are a match to TRBD2. Germline loops: CDR1 LGHNA, CDR2 YNFKEQ. This CDR3 comprises 16 residues. The ends lost 0 bases at V and 5 bases at J; junction bases unmatched: 5. CDR3 bases: TGTGCCAGCAGCCAAGACAGCGGGGGTAGGACCGGGGAGCTGTTTTTT. Residues: CASSQDSGGRTGELFF.

The rearrangement links TRBV10-3 to TRBJ2-1; 9 bases line up with TRBD2. J lost 5 bases, V lost 4 bases, and 6 bases had no gene match. Germline V CDR1 and CDR2: ENHRY, SYGVKD. The CDR3 has 15 residues. CDR3 amino acids: CAISVAGGPNNEQFF. The DNA of the CDR3 is TGTGCCATCAGTGTGGCGGGGGGGCCGAACAATGAGCAGTTCTTC.

V gene TRBV12-2 combines with J gene TRBJ1-1; TRBD1, as called in the table, went unchecked against the DNA. TRBV12-2 is recorded as a pseudogene. This CDR3 is 15 amino acids long. The DNA of the CDR3 is TGTGCAAGTCGCTTGAACAGGCAACTGAACACTGAAGCTTTCTTT. This translates into CASRLNRQLNTEAFF.

This sequence joins TRBV11-2 and TRBJ1-2; no clear D. CDR1 and CDR2 from the germline V gene are SGHAT and FQNNGV. V was clipped by 4 bases and J by 1 base, with 10 bases between them. The CDR3 consists of 14 residues. The CDR3 loop is CASSSPGRNYGYTF. Written as DNA, the CDR3 is TGTGCCAGCAGCTCTCCGGGTCGTAACTATGGCTACACCTTC.

This sequence joins TRBV15 and TRBJ2-1; D assignment may be TRBD1 or TRBD2 (5 bases each). The V gene lost 5 bases and the J gene lost 10 bases, with 15 bases spanning the gap. Per the germline V gene, CDR1 is LNHNV and CDR2 is YYDKDF (reference sequence). The CDR3 runs to 13 residues. This CDR3 reads CATSPPGLLEQFF. The DNA of the CDR3 is TGTGCCACCAGCCCTCCGGGGCTCCTGGAGCAGTTCTTC.

The rearrangement joins TRBV6-5 to TRBJ1-3; D is possibly TRBD1 (5 bases). The CDR3 covers 15 residues. V was pared by 4 bases and J by 2 bases, with 12 bases between. Germline CDR1 MNHEY, CDR2 SVGAGI. The CDR3 DNA sequence: TGTGCCAGCAGTTCAGGGTCCGGCACTGGAAACACCATATATTTT. As protein: CASSSGSGTGNTIYF.